This T cell receptor beta chain was captured by sequencing in a study of blood T cell repertoires in COVID-19. Study at large: The cDNA or gDNA used as material had been derived from T cells, B-cell-depleted T cells, or PBMCs.

Methods used by the authors: Quantification of nucleated cells was approximated via reference gene primer amplification. Sequenced by immunoSEQ multiplex PCR; TCRdb stores in-frame clones only, minus some. The V and J calls and clone size were taken over from that table, and D and trimming were inferred from the DNA. The table lists approximately 93,000 clones, 74% of them singletons. Per the germline V gene, CDR1 is SGHRS and CDR2 is YFSETQ. This CDR3 has 14 residues. V lost 2 bases to trimming and J lost 6 bases; unmatched junction nucleotides: 5. Sequencing was carried out using peripheral blood. The V call is TRBV5-1, the J call TRBJ1-1; TRBD1 aligns across 9 bases. The source is a man aged 65 to 85 with COVID-19, enrolled during active disease. For the CDR3, the DNA is TGCGCCAGCAGCTTCGGGGGACAGGGTGCTGAAGCTTTCTTT. Its translation is CASSFGGQGAEAFF.